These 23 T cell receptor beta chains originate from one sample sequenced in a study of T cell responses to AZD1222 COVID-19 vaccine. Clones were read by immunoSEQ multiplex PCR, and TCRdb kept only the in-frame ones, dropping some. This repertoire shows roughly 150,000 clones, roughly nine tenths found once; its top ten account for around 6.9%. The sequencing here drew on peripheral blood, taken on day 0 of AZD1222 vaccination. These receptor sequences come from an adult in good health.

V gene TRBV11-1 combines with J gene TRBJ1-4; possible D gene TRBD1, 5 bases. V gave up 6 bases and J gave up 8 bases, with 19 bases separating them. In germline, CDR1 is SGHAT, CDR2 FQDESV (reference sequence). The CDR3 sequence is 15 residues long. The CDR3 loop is CASSSTGGAREKLFF. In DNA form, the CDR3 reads TGTGCCAGCAGTTCGACGGGGGGAGCTAGGGAAAAACTGTTTTTT.

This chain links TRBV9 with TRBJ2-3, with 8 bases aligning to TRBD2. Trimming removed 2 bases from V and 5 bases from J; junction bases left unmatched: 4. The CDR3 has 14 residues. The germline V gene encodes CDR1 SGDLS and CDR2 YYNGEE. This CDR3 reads CASSVGLAGDTQYF. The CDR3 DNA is TGTGCCAGCAGCGTCGGACTAGCCGGAGATACGCAGTATTTT.

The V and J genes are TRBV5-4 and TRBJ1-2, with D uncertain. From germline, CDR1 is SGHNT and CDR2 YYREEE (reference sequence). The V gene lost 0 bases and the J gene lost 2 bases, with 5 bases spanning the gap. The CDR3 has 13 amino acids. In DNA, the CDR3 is TGTGCCAGCAGCTTGGCCCGGAACTATGGCTACACCTTC. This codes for CASSLARNYGYTF.

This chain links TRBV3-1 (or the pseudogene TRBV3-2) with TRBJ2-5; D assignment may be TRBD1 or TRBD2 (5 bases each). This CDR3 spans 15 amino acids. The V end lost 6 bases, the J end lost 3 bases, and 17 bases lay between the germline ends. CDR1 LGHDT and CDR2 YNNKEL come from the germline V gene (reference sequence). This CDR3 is CASSLTGTDEETQYF. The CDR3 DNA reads TGTGCCAGCAGTCTCACCGGGACGGACGAAGAGACCCAGTACTTC.

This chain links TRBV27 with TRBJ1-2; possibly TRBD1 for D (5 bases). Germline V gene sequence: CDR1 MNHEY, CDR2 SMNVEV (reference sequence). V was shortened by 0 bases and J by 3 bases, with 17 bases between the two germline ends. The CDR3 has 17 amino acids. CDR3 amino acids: CASSLSAGYEGYYGYTF. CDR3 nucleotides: TGTGCCAGCAGTTTATCGGCCGGGTATGAGGGGTACTATGGCTACACCTTC.

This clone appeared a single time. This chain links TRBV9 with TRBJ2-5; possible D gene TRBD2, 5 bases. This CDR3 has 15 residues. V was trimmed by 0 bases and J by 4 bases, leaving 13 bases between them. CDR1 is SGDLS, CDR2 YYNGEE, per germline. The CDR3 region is CASSVAGNSGETQYF. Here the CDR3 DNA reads TGTGCCAGCAGCGTAGCGGGAAATTCGGGAGAGACCCAGTACTTC.

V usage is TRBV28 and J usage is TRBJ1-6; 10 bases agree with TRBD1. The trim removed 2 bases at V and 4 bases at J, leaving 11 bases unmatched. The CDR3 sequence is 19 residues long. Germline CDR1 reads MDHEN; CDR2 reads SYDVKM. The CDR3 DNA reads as TGTGCCAGCAGTTTAGCTTTAAGACAGGGGGCTCGGTATAATTCACCCCTCCACTTT. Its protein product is CASSLALRQGARYNSPLHF.

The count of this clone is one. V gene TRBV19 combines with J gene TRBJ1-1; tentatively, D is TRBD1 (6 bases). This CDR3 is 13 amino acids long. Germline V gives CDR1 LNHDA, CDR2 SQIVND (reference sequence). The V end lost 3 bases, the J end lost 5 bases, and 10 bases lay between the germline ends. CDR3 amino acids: CASSMPRGTEAFF. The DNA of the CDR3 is TGTGCCAGTAGTATGCCCAGGGGAACTGAAGCTTTCTTT.

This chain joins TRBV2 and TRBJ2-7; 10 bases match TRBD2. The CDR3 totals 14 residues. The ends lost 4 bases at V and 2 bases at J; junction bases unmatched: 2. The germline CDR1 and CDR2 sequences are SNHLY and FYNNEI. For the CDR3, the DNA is TGTGCCAGCAGTGTCAGCGGGGGGGCCTACGAGCAGTACTTC. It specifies CASSVSGGAYEQYF.

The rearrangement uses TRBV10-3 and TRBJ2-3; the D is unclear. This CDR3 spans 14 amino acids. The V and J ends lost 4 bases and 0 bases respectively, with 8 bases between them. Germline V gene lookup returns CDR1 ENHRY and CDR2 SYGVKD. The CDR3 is CAISGLASTDTQYF. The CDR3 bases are TGTGCCATCAGTGGTTTAGCTAGCACAGATACGCAGTATTTT.

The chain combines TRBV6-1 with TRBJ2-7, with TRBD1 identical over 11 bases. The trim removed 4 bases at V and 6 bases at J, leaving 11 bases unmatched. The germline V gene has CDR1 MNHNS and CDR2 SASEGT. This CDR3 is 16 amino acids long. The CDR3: CASSALGPGTGGEQYF. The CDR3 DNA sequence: TGTGCCAGCAGTGCCCTGGGACCCGGGACAGGGGGCGAGCAGTACTTC.

In DNA, the CDR3 is TGTGCCAGCAGCTTGGCCACGGGGGAGCAGTTCTTC. Protein: CASSLATGEQFF. This chain uses TRBV5-4 with TRBJ2-1, with D possibly being TRBD2 (5 bases). V was clipped by 0 bases and J by 10 bases, with 8 bases between them. This CDR3 comprises 12 residues. From germline, CDR1 is SGHNT and CDR2 YYREEE (reference sequence). Drawing the rest from reference TRBV5-4 and TRBJ2-1, the complete variable domain is ETGVTQSPTHLIKTRGQQVTLRCSSQSGHNTVSWYQQALGQGPQFIFQYYREEENGRGNFPPRFSGLQFPNYSSELNVNALELDDSALYLCASSLATGEQFFGPGTRLTVL.

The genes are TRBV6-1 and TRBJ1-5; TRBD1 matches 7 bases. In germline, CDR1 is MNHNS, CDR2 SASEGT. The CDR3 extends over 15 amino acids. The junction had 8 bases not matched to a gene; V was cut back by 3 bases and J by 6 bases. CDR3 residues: CASSDGDRVFQPQHF. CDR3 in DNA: TGTGCCAGCAGTGACGGTGACAGGGTCTTTCAGCCCCAGCATTTT.

The CDR3 sequence is CASSQEGLDEQFF. The CDR3 nucleotides read TGTGCCAGCAGCCAAGAGGGTCTAGATGAGCAGTTCTTC. The rearrangement uses TRBV4-2 and TRBJ2-1, with unresolved D. V shed 0 bases and J shed 8 bases, with 8 bases lying between them. CDR3 length equals 13 residues. CDR1 LGHNA and CDR2 YNFKEQ come from the germline V gene.

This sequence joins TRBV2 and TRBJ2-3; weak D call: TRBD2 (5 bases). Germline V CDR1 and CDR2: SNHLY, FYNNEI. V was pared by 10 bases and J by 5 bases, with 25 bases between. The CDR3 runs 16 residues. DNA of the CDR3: TGTGCCATCAGCAAGGCCGGGGTACCTGATAGAGATACGCAGTATTTT. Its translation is CAISKAGVPDRDTQYF.

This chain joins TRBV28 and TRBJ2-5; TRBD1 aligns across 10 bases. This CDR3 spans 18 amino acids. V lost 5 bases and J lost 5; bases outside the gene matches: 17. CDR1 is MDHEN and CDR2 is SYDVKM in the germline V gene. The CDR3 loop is CASSPRQGARSKLETQYF. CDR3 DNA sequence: TGTGCCAGCAGTCCCCGACAGGGGGCGCGTTCGAAGTTGGAGACCCAGTACTTC.

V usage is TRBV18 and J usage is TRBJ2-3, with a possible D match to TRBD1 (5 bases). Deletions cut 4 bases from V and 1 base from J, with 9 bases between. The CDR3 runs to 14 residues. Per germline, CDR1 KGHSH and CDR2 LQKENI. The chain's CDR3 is CASSLKTGTDTQYF. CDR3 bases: TGTGCCAGCTCACTAAAGACAGGCACAGATACGCAGTATTTT.

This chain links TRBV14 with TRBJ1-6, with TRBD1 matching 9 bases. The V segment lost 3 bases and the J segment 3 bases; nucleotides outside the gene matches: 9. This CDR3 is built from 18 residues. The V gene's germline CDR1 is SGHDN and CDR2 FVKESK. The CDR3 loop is CASSHPRDRDGYNSPLHF. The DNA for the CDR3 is TGTGCCAGCAGCCATCCCCGGGACAGGGATGGCTATAATTCACCCCTCCACTTT.

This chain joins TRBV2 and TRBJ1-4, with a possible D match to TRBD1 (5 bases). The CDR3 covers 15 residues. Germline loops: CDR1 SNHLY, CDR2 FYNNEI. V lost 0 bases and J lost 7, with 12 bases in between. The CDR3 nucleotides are TGTGCCAGCAGTGAAGCGCGGGGGTATACTGAAAAACTGTTTTTT. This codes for CASSEARGYTEKLFF.

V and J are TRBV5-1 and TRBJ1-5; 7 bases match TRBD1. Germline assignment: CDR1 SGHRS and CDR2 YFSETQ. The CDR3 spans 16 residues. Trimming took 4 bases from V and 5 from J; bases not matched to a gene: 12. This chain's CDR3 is CASSLEPGQLHQPQHF. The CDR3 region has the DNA TGCGCCAGCAGCCTGGAACCGGGACAGCTTCATCAGCCCCAGCATTTT.

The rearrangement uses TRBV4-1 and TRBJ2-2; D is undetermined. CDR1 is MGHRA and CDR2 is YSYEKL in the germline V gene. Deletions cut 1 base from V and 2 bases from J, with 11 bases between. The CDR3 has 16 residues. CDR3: CASSQGSQLNTGELFF. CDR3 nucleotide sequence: TGCGCCAGCAGCCAAGGCTCGCAGTTAAACACCGGGGAGCTGTTTTTT.

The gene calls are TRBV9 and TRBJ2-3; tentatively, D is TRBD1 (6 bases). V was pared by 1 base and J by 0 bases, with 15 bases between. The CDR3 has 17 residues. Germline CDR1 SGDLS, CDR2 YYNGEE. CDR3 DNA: TGTGCCAGCAGCGTACGGGCAGGGGTAAAGAGCACAGATACGCAGTATTTT. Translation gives CASSVRAGVKSTDTQYF.

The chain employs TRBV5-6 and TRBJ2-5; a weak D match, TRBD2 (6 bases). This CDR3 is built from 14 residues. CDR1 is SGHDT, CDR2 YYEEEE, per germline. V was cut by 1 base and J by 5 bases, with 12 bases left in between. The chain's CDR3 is CASSLRRVTETQYF. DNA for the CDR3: TGTGCCAGCAGCTTGCGGAGGGTAACTGAGACCCAGTACTTC.